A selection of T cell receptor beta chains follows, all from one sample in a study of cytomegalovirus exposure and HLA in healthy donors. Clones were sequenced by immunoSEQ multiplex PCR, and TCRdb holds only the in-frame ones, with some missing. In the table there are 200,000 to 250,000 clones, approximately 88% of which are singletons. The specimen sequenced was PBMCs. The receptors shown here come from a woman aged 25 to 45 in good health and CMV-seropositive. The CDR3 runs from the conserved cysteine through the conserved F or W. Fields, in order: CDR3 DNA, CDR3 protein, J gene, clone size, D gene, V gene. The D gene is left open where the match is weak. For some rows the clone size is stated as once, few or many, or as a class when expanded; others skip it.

TGTGCCAGCAGTCTAGCGGGGGCTCCAACCCAGTACTTC CASSLAGAPTQYF TRBJ2-5 . TRBD2 TRBV27
TGCGCCAGCAGCCAAGATACAGCGGGAGGTTTGAATGAGCAGTTCTTC CASSQDTAGGLNEQFF TRBJ2-1 few TRBD2 TRBV4-1
TGTGCCAGCAGCTTAGCGGGGACTAAGCAGTTCTTC CASSLAGTKQFF TRBJ2-1 . TRBD2 TRBV13
TGTGCCAGCAGTTCCAGAAACTCTGGAAACACCATATATTTT CASSSRNSGNTIYF TRBJ1-3 . . TRBV28
TGTGCCAGCAGTGGAGTAACGGACTATGGCTACACCTTC CASSGVTDYGYTF TRBJ1-2 . . TRBV6-5
TGTGCCAGCAGTTGGGGGGCACACACTGAAGCTTTCTTT CASSWGAHTEAFF TRBJ1-1 . . TRBV27
TGTGCCAGCAGTTACGAGACAGGGGCGAACACCGGGGAGCTGTTTTTT CASSYETGANTGELFF TRBJ2-2 . TRBD1 TRBV6-5
TGTGCCAGCAGAGGATTGGGGCCCTCCTACGAGCAGTACTTC CASRGLGPSYEQYF TRBJ2-7 few . TRBV25-1
TGTGCCAGCTCACCGGGTAGCGGGAGTACCTACAATGAGCAGTTCTTC CASSPGSGSTYNEQFF TRBJ2-1 once TRBD2 TRBV18
TGTGCCATCAGTGAACCTACCGGGACAGGGAGCACAGATACGCAGTATTTT CAISEPTGTGSTDTQYF TRBJ2-3 . TRBD1 TRBV10-3
TGTGCCTGGAGCCCAGACGTGACGGACTATGGCTACACCTTC CAWSPDVTDYGYTF TRBJ1-2 . . TRBV30
TGTGCCAGCAGTAAGAACGTCGGCTCCTACGAGCAGTACTTC CASSKNVGSYEQYF TRBJ2-7 . . TRBV7-6
TGTGCCAGCAATCCGGCAGGGGAGGCCTACGAGCAGTACTTC CASNPAGEAYEQYF TRBJ2-7 . . TRBV28
TGCGCCAGCTCCGCCAGGGGGGACTACGAGCAGTACTTC CASSARGDYEQYF TRBJ2-7 . . TRBV5-1
TGCAGTGCCCTCCTCGTTCGGGAGCAGTACTTC CSALLVREQYF TRBJ2-7 few . TRBV20-1
TGCAGCGTTGAAGATCTGACGGGAGGGCCAAATGAGCAGTTCTTC CSVEDLTGGPNEQFF TRBJ2-1 large TRBD2 TRBV29-1
TGCAGCGATTCGGGACAGGTCGACTATGGCTACACCTTC CSDSGQVDYGYTF TRBJ1-2 . TRBD1 TRBV29-1
TGTGCCAGCAGCCCAACCCTTCAGGGGGACTATGGCTACACCTTC CASSPTLQGDYGYTF TRBJ1-2 . TRBD1 TRBV9
TGTGCCATCAGTGATGTAGCGGGAGGAGCCTACGAGCAGTACTTC CAISDVAGGAYEQYF TRBJ2-7 . TRBD2 TRBV10-3
TGCGCCAGCAGCCGAGTCGGGGGACTAGCGGGGGCCTACGAGCAGTACTTC CASSRVGGLAGAYEQYF TRBJ2-7 . TRBD2 TRBV4-1
TGTGCCTGGAACGGGGCCCTCATCAGGGACACTGAAGCTTTCTTT CAWNGALIRDTEAFF TRBJ1-1 once . TRBV30
TGTGCCAGCAGCTTAGGCGGGCCCTCCTACAATGAGCAGTTCTTC CASSLGGPSYNEQFF TRBJ2-1 . . TRBV7-2
TGTGCCAGCAGCTCGGATGACGGACCCTACGAGCAGTACTTC CASSSDDGPYEQYF TRBJ2-7 once . TRBV7-2
TGTGCCAGCAGTTCCCCGACGACTGAAGCTTTCTTT CASSSPTTEAFF TRBJ1-1 . . TRBV6-5
TGCAGCGTCCCTGTAGGTGGGGATGAGCAGTTCTTC CSVPVGGDEQFF TRBJ2-1 . . TRBV29-1
TGTGCCAGCGGCTCCCTTTCGCGTTCCGAGCAGTACTTC CASGSLSRSEQYF TRBJ2-7 . . TRBV6-5
TGTGCCAGCAGTGTTAGTCATTCTAGCAATCAGCCCCAGCATTTT CASSVSHSSNQPQHF TRBJ1-5 few . TRBV2
TGTGCCAGCAGTTTTGGACAGGGGGCCGCCAATGAGCAGTTCTTC CASSFGQGAANEQFF TRBJ2-1 . TRBD1 TRBV27
TGTGCCAGCAGTGCCCGGGACTACCTCACAGATACGCAGTATTTT CASSARDYLTDTQYF TRBJ2-3 . TRBD2 TRBV27
TGCGCCAGCAGCTCCAGCCCGGGCAGCAATCAGCCCCAGCATTTT CASSSSPGSNQPQHF TRBJ1-5 . . TRBV5-1
TGTGCCAGCAGCCTATCGGACAGGGAGACAGATACGCAGTATTTT CASSLSDRETDTQYF TRBJ2-3 . TRBD1 TRBV7-8
TGTGCCAGCAGTTCATGGACAGGGAACACTGAAGCTTTCTTT CASSSWTGNTEAFF TRBJ1-1 . TRBD1 TRBV6-5
TGTGCCAGCAGTGATAGGGGTCGCCCTGTGGATGAGCAGTTCTTC CASSDRGRPVDEQFF TRBJ2-1 . . TRBV6-1
TGTGCCAGTAGTAAGGGACAGAGACCCAATGAGCAGTTCTTC CASSKGQRPNEQFF TRBJ2-1 . TRBD1 TRBV19
TGTGCCAGCAGTTACCAATACACCACCGAAGCTTTCTTT CASSYQYTTEAFF TRBJ1-1 . . TRBV6-5
TGTGCCAGCAGTTTTTCGGCTAGCACAGATACGCAGTATTTT CASSFSASTDTQYF TRBJ2-3 . . TRBV27
TGTGCCAGCGGGGTTGGCGAGCAGTTCTTC CASGVGEQFF TRBJ2-1 . . TRBV28
TGTGCCTGGACCTTGGGCGTCGGGAACTATGGCTACACCTTC CAWTLGVGNYGYTF TRBJ1-2 . . TRBV30
TGTGCCAGCAGTACCCCCGGGACTAGCGGGAGGGCCCCGGGTTCCTACAATGAGCAGTTCTTC CASSTPGTSGRAPGSYNEQFF TRBJ2-1 once TRBD2 TRBV28
TGCGCCAGCAGCCAAGACAATGAGCAGTTCTTC CASSQDNEQFF TRBJ2-1 . . TRBV4-3
TGTGCCAGTAGTAGGGAGGGGCCGAGCAATCAGCCCCAGCATTTT CASSREGPSNQPQHF TRBJ1-5 . . TRBV19
TGTGCCAGCAGTAGACCCGAGCGGGGGCTGGTAGGCTACACCTTC CASSRPERGLVGYTF TRBJ1-2 . . TRBV28
TGTGCCAGCTCACCATCACCACCGTTAAGAGGGGGAGAAGCTTTCTTT CASSPSPPLRGGEAFF TRBJ1-1 . . TRBV18